One and the same sample provided the 6 T cell receptor beta chains below, sequenced in a study of post-analysis software for immune sequencing data. Study outcomes and limitations: Patients showed TRBV5-6, TRBV5-1 and TRBV20-1 among five TRBV segments more frequent than in controls.

Their antigen targets remain unknown. Included in the TCR beta cDNA libraries were unique molecular identifiers. TCRdb reprocessed the PCR reads via MiXCR and lists one record per CDR3 protein. The sample yields approximately 690,000 distinct CDR3 sequences, approximately 60% seen once. Material: blood. Receptors originate from a girl aged 2 to 9 with multiple sclerosis.

This clonotype was picked up a small number of times. The chain is built from TRBV12-3 or TRBV12-4 and TRBJ2-4, with a weak D call TRBD1 (6 bases). The CDR3 extends over 14 amino acids. V was shortened by 4 bases and J by 7 bases, with 14 bases between the two germline ends. The CDR3, as DNA: TGTGCCAGCAGTTCTACAGGGTCAAGGAACATTCAGTACTTC. It translates to CASSSTGSRNIQYF.

V and J are TRBV7-9 and TRBJ2-7, with TRBD2 identical over 8 bases. Gene TRBJ2-5 matches the end of the DNA better, so the J call may be wrong. Germline-derived CDR1 and CDR2 are SEHNR and FQNEAQ (reference sequence). The CDR3 is made up of 13 amino acids. The CDR3 loop reads CASGPGGRETQYF. In nucleotides, the CDR3 is TGTGCCAGCGGACCGGGGGGGCGAGAGACCCAGTACTTC.

The V and J genes are TRBV21-1 and TRBJ2-1; the table's D call of TRBD1 was not tested on the DNA. TRBV21-1 is labeled a pseudogene. CDR3 length: 13 residues. As DNA, the CDR3 is TGTGCCAGCAGCAAAGCTAAGGGGAATGAGCAGTTCTTC. Translating gives CASSKAKGNEQFF.

The V and J genes are TRBV6-5 and TRBJ1-4, with D perhaps matching TRBD1 (5 bases). The CDR3 totals 14 residues. Trimming took 0 bases from V and 15 from J, leaving 17 bases between them. Germline values: CDR1 MNHEY, CDR2 SVGAGI. The CDR3 here is CASSYSAASSGVFF. CDR3 bases: TGTGCCAGCAGTTACTCGGCAGCCTCTTCGGGGGTGTTTTTT.

The V call is TRBV20-1, the J call TRBJ2-4; D is unclear. Germline CDR1 and CDR2: DFQATT and SNEGSKA (reference sequence). Trimming left V 2 bases short and J 0 bases short, with 5 bases between. The CDR3 covers 13 residues. This CDR3 is CSARNGAKNIQYF. The CDR3 DNA reads as TGCAGTGCTAGAAACGGAGCCAAAAACATTCAGTACTTC.

This clonotype was seen more than once but under ten times. The chain links TRBV29-1 to TRBJ2-4, with 11 nucleotides matching TRBD1. The V gene's germline CDR1 is SQVTM and CDR2 ANQGSEA. The V and J ends lost 8 bases and 2 bases, in that order; junction bases with no gene match: 5. The CDR3 loop spans 14 amino acids. The CDR3 DNA sequence: TGCAGCTTCGGGACAGGGGGATCCAAAAACATTCAGTACTTC. Its protein product is CSFGTGGSKNIQYF.